The 12 T cell receptor beta chains below all came from one sample that was sequenced in a study of cytomegalovirus exposure and HLA in healthy donors. In the PCR, 60 Vbeta and 13 Jbeta primers were used. Only in-frame clones appear in the TCRdb table, and some are missing; sequencing was by immunoSEQ multiplex PCR. The sample lists about 240,000 clones; more than 75% were seen once. The material sequenced was PBMCs. All receptors come from a girl aged 2 to 9 in good health and CMV-seronegative.

The V call is TRBV19, the J call TRBJ1-1; no clear D. Trimming stripped 4 bases from V and 5 bases from J, with 17 bases between. CDR3 length: 15 amino acids. Germline V gene sequence: CDR1 LNHDA, CDR2 SQIVND (reference sequence). For the CDR3, the DNA is TGTGCCAGTAGTACCACGGGAAAGAGGAGGACTGAAGCTTTCTTT. Translating gives CASSTTGKRRTEAFF.

The chain employs TRBV19 and TRBJ1-1, with TRBD1 matching over 8 bases. With V trimmed by 6 bases and J by 10 bases, 4 bases remained unmatched. This CDR3 is 11 amino acids long. CDR1 and CDR2 from the germline V gene are LNHDA and SQIVND (reference sequence). The CDR3 DNA follows: TGTGCCAGTAGCAGGGGGCTTCGAGCTTTCTTT. It codes for CASSRGLRAFF.

V is TRBV4-1 and J is TRBJ1-2; tentative D call: TRBD1 (6 bases). Germline assignment: CDR1 MGHRA and CDR2 YSYEKL. This CDR3 is built from 17 residues. V was cut by 6 bases and J by 5 bases, with 25 bases left in between. CDR3 protein: CASSLPRSTGKGYGYTF. CDR3 in DNA: TGCGCCAGCAGTCTCCCCCGCAGTACAGGGAAAGGATATGGCTACACCTTC.

This clone was picked up one time. The CDR3 nucleotides are TGTGCCAGCAGTGATGGAGGACAGGGGGCGGGGTACGAGCAGTACTTC. Its protein is CASSDGGQGAGYEQYF. This chain uses TRBV2 with TRBJ2-7, with 11 bases that match TRBD1. The V segment lost 3 bases and the J segment 4 bases; nucleotides outside the gene matches: 8. This CDR3 is 16 amino acids long. From germline, CDR1 is SNHLY and CDR2 FYNNEI.

This sequence joins TRBV27 and TRBJ2-5; 9 bases are a match to TRBD2. The junction had 7 bases not matched to a gene; V was cut back by 10 bases and J by 4 bases. CDR1 MNHEY and CDR2 SMNVEV come from the germline V gene (reference sequence). This CDR3 is 13 amino acids long. CDR3 bases: TGTGCCACTAGCGGGGTAGCTGGAGAGACCCAGTACTTC. This gives the protein CATSGVAGETQYF.

Comments on this clone: One end of the junction is discordant with germline, which a read error may explain. V and J are TRBV7-7 and TRBJ2-1; 12 bases fit TRBD2. CDR1 SSHAT and CDR2 FNYEAQ come from the germline V gene (reference sequence). The CDR3 length is 17 residues. CDR3 in amino acids: CAGSFDPSGGASNEQFF. The CDR3 DNA reads as TGTGCCGGCAGCTTTGATCCTAGCGGGGGGGCTTCCAATGAGCAGTTCTTC. Based on the CDR3 plus reference TRBV7-7 and TRBJ2-1, the full variable domain is GAGVSQSPRYKVTKRGQDVTLRCDPISSHATLYWYQQALGQGPEFLTYFNYEAQPDKSGLPSDRFSAERPEGSISTLTIQRTEQRDSAMYRCAGSFDPSGGASNEQFFGPGTRLTVL.

The CDR3 DNA sequence: TGTGCCAGCAAGGGGAAGCGAGAAGCTTTCTTT. Translating it yields CASKGKREAFF. The rearrangement links TRBV2 to TRBJ1-1, with D possibly being TRBD1 (5 bases). V dropped 7 bases and J dropped 8 bases, with 11 bases sitting between them. The CDR3 is made up of 11 amino acids. The V gene's germline CDR1 is SNHLY and CDR2 FYNNEI.

The chain carries TRBV5-6 and TRBJ2-7; 13 nucleotides line up with TRBD2. This CDR3 is 15 amino acids long. From germline, CDR1 is SGHDT and CDR2 YYEEEE. The trim removed 3 bases at V and 4 bases at J, leaving 4 bases unmatched. CDR3 DNA: TGTGCCAGCAGCTACCGGACTAGCGGGGGTTACGAGCAGTACTTC. Residues: CASSYRTSGGYEQYF.

The genes are TRBV7-2 and TRBJ1-3, with 7 bases matching TRBD1. Germline-derived CDR1 and CDR2 are SGHTA and FQGNSA. The CDR3 is made up of 15 amino acids. With V trimmed by 5 bases and J by 3 bases, 7 bases remained unmatched. This chain's CDR3 is CASSPNRGGGNTIYF. For the CDR3, the DNA is TGTGCCAGCAGCCCTAACAGGGGAGGTGGAAACACCATATATTTT.

This chain connects TRBV19 to TRBJ2-6; 9 positions match TRBD2. The CDR3 runs 18 residues. Germline V lookup: CDR1 LNHDA, CDR2 SQIVND (reference sequence). Trimming at V came to 7 bases and at J to 1 base, leaving 11 bases not matched to a gene. The CDR3 loop reads CASTKATSGISGANVLTF. Here the CDR3 DNA reads TGTGCCAGTACAAAGGCGACTAGCGGAATTTCTGGGGCCAACGTCCTGACTTTC.

In nucleotides, the CDR3 is TGTGCCAGCTCTCTCTCCGCGAACACCGGGGAGCTGTTTTTT. Its translation: CASSLSANTGELFF. The genes are TRBV18 and TRBJ2-2; D remains ambiguous. CDR3 length equals 14 residues. Germline loops: CDR1 KGHSH, CDR2 LQKENI. The ends were cut back, 6 bases at V and 0 bases at J, with 8 bases in the middle.

This chain links TRBV5-1 with TRBJ2-2; a possible D gene is TRBD2 (5 bases). This CDR3 is built from 16 residues. Trimming stripped 1 base from V and 4 bases from J, with 14 bases between. The V gene's germline CDR1 is SGHRS and CDR2 YFSETQ. Here the CDR3 reads CASSLSRTFFTGELFF. The DNA for the CDR3 is TGCGCCAGCAGCTTGAGTAGGACTTTCTTCACCGGGGAGCTGTTTTTT.